This record looks at one T cell receptor (beta chain) sequence and its context. What it binds is unknown. This sample was taken from a study of T cells in Graves' hyperthyroidism and ophthalmopathy. Points from the study as a whole: Most clonotypes that expanded in the thyroid above 0.001 also showed up in blood.

From more than 9 ml of fresh peripheral blood, PBMCs were isolated. Using RNA transcripts as the source, TCR beta CDR3 regions were amplified. First-round RT-PCR of the TCR CDR3 relied on the HTBI primer set. TCRdb independently ran MiXCR on the multiplex PCR reads; one entry per CDR3 protein. The table has about 300,000 distinct CDR3 sequences, roughly 19% seen once. The specimen was blood. The TCR was taken from a man aged 45-65 years with Graves' ophthalmopathy.

The CDR3 reads CASSTTDSLSVTEAFF. DNA of the CDR3: TGTGCCAGCAGCACCACCGACAGTTTAAGTGTCACTGAAGCTTTCTTT. This chain links TRBV5-6 with TRBJ1-1, with D possibly TRBD1 on 5 matching bases. Germline CDR1 SGHDT, CDR2 YYEEEE. The CDR3 runs 16 residues. With 4 bases removed from V and 4 bases from J, the gap between germline ends came to 20 bases.